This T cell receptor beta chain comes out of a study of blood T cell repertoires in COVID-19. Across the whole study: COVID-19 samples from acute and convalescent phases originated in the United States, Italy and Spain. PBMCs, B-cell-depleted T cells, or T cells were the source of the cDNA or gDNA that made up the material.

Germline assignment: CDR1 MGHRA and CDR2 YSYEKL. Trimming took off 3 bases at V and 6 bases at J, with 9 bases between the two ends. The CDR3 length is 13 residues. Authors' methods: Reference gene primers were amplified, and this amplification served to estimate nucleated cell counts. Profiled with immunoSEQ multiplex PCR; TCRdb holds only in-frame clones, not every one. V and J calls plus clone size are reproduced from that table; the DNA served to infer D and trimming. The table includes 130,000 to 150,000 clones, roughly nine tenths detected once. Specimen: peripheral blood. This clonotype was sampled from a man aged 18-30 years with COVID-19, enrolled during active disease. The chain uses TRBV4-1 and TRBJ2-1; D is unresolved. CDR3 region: CASSHNEVNEQFF. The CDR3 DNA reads TGCGCCAGCAGCCATAATGAGGTCAATGAGCAGTTCTTC.